What follows describes a single TCR beta chain. Its antigen remains unidentified. No clone much larger than this one lies a single base away; base qualities are absent. This sample stems from a study of neoadjuvant nivolumab and ipilimumab in lung cancer (TCRdb year 2020). With respect to the entire study: In the NEOSTAR trial, nivolumab was administered intravenously at 3 mg/kg on days 1, 15 and 29, and the combination arm also received ipilimumab 1 mg/kg on day 1 only. The primary endpoint of the trial was the rate of major pathologic response (MPR) in the intention-to-treat population of each study arm. The trial treated 40 to 45 patients with operable NSCLC: about 23 were randomized to nivolumab monotherapy and some 20 to nivolumab plus ipilimumab. The study compared TCR repertoires in pretherapy (baseline) peripheral blood with TCR repertoires in tumors resected at surgery following neoadjuvant immune checkpoint blockade. Matched pretherapy and resected tumor pairs were analyzed for seven patients: four treated with nivolumab and three with nivolumab plus ipilimumab. On the study overall, not on this receptor specifically: There was no significant correlation between TCR clonality and pathologic tumor regression, and just a single major-pathologic-response sample was available for the clonality-regression analysis. Pretherapy blood TCR richness correlated positively with richness in tumors resected after neoadjuvant therapy (Spearman R of about 0.8). A small number of samples was subjected to TCR sequencing. TCR richness and clonality were greater in resected tumors than in tumor-adjacent uninvolved lung, and increases were seen in more dual-therapy-treated tumors. From pretherapy to surgery, tumor T-cell richness and clonality increased in three of three dual-therapy tumors but in only two of four nivolumab-treated tumors.

The junction shows trimming of 3 bases on V and 4 bases on J, plus 12 bases between the germline ends. The CDR3 contains 14 residues, cysteine and phenylalanine counted. Only the CDR3 part of the read is kept: 42 bases, read in frame from the first base. CDR1 and CDR2 (MGHDK, SYGVNS) derive from the germline V gene. The library was obtained by the immunoSEQ multiplex PCR assay. On the study's bioinformatics: Richness and clonality were used to summarize the repertoires, and clones that significantly expanded or contracted between pre- and post-therapy samples were identified. TCRdb's version of the immuneACCESS table is confined to in-frame rearrangements and falls short of the full clone set. An unresolved V gene accounts for under half of the shortfall where checked; the remainder is of unknown origin. The DNA was the basis for D and trimming; V, J and clone size are from that table. In all, the sample holds tens of thousands of clones, and roughly 80% of those were seen once. The top ten clones comprise about 9% of the sample.

This specimen's time point label, per the study, means: at surgical resection after neoadjuvant nivolumab +/- ipilimumab. The samples were taken from NEOSTAR, a phase 2 randomized trial in operable NSCLC that tested neoadjuvant nivolumab or nivolumab plus ipilimumab, followed by surgery. This clonotype was obtained from an adult with non-small cell lung cancer. The chain links TRBV25-1 with TRBJ1-2; the D segment cannot be called with confidence. Sequencing used tumor tissue, obtained after neoadjuvant nivolumab, alone or with ipilimumab, at or shortly before surgery. CDR3 reads: CASSDGARGYGYTF. The bases are TGTGCCAGCAGTGACGGCGCCCGTGGCTATGGCTACACCTTC.